Each of the 6 T cell receptor beta chains below was sequenced from the same sample in a study of technical replicates of blood from a handful of donors. Clones were read by immunoSEQ multiplex PCR, and TCRdb kept only the in-frame ones, dropping some. The sample lists tens of thousands of clones; about 97% were seen once. Material: T cells isolated from PBMCs. These TCRs come from a human donor in good health.

The rearrangement joins TRBV10-2 to TRBJ2-4; a possible D gene is TRBD1 (5 bases). V dropped 2 bases and J dropped 6 bases, with 11 bases sitting between them. The CDR3 is 14 amino acids. CDR1 is WSHSY and CDR2 is SAAADI in the germline V gene. As DNA, the CDR3 is TGCGCCAGCAGTGAGCCCAGGGAACTAAACATTCAGTACTTC. This sequence encodes CASSEPRELNIQYF.

The genes are TRBV7-2 and TRBJ2-3; 10 bases match TRBD2. V lost 5 bases, J lost 3 bases, and 5 bases stayed unmatched. Germline V CDR1 and CDR2: SGHTA, FQGNSA. The CDR3 has 15 residues. CDR3 DNA: TGTGCCAGCAGCCCCGGACTAGCGGAAACAGATACGCAGTATTTT. Translating gives CASSPGLAETDTQYF.

V gene TRBV9 combines with J gene TRBJ2-2; a weak D match, TRBD1 (6 bases). Germline V lookup: CDR1 SGDLS, CDR2 YYNGEE. The CDR3 extends over 15 amino acids. Trimming stripped 4 bases from V and 7 bases from J, with 17 bases between. The CDR3 here is CASSNRWGPDGELFF. The CDR3 DNA is TGTGCCAGCAGCAACCGATGGGGGCCGGACGGGGAGCTGTTTTTT. Based on the CDR3 plus reference TRBV9 and TRBJ2-2, the full variable domain is DSGVTQTPKHLITATGQRVTLRCSPRSGDLSVYWYQQSLDQGLQFLIQYYNGEERAKGNILERFSAQQFPDLHSELNLSSLELGDSALYFCASSNRWGPDGELFFGEGSRLTVL.

The chain employs TRBV29-1 and TRBJ2-7, with a possible D match to TRBD2 (5 bases). The germline V gene has CDR1 SQVTM and CDR2 ANQGSEA. Trimming removed 3 bases from V and 0 bases from J, with 9 bases in between. The CDR3 is made up of 13 amino acids. The DNA of the CDR3 is TGCAGCGTTGAGTCTAGCAACTCCTACGAGCAGTACTTC. This codes for CSVESSNSYEQYF.

This clone appeared once. The rearrangement links TRBV19 to TRBJ2-7; 9 positions agree with TRBD1. The CDR3 spans 15 residues. The germline CDR1 and CDR2 sequences are LNHDA and SQIVND (reference sequence). V dropped 6 bases and J dropped 0; count of bases not matched to a gene: 6. The CDR3 region is CASSPGQGSSYEQYF. As DNA, the CDR3 is TGTGCCAGTAGCCCAGGACAGGGGTCCTCCTACGAGCAGTACTTC.

This rearrangement joins TRBV11-2 to TRBJ1-1; D is perhaps TRBD1 (5 bases). The CDR3 totals 13 residues. V lost 5 bases to trimming and J lost 2 bases, with 9 bases between them. Germline V gene sequence: CDR1 SGHAT, CDR2 FQNNGV. As DNA, the CDR3 is TGTGCCAGCAGCCTCAGGGTTAACACTGAAGCTTTCTTT. Protein: CASSLRVNTEAFF.